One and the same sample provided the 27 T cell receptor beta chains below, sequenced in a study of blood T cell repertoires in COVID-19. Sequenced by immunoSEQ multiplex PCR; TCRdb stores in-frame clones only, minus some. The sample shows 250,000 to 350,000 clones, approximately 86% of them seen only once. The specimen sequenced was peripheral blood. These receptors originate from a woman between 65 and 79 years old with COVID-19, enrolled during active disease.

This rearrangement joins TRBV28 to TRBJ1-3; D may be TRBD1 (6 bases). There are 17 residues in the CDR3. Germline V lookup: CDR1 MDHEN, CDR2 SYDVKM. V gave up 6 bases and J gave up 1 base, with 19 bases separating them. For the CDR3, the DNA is TGTGCCAGCAGCTCCGCGGCCAGGGGCCCATCTGGAAACACCATATATTTT. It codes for CASSSAARGPSGNTIYF.

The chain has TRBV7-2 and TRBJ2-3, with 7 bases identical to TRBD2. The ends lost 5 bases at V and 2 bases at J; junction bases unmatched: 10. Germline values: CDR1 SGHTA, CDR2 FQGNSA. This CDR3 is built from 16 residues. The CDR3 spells CASSPGDYQSTDTQYF. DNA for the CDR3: TGTGCCAGCAGCCCCGGGGACTACCAATCCACAGATACGCAGTATTTT.

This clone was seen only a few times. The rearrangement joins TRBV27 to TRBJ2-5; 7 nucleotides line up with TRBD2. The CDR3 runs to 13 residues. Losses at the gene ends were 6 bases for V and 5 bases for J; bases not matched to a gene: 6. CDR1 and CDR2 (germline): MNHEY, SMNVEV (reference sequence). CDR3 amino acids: CASRSGARETQYF. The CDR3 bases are TGTGCCAGCAGAAGCGGGGCCCGGGAGACCCAGTACTTC.

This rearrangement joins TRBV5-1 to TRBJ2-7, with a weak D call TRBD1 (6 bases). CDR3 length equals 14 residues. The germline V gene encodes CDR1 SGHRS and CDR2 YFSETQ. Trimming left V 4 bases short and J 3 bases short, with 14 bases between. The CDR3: CASSLDSSNYEQYF. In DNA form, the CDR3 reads TGCGCCAGCAGCCTGGACAGTTCTAACTACGAGCAGTACTTC.

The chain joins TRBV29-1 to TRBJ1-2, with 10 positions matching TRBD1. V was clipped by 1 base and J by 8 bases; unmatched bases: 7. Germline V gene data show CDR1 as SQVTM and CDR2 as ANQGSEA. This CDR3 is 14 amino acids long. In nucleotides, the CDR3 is TGCAGCGTTGAAGGGGGACAGGGGAAAGGCGGCTACACCTTC. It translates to CSVEGGQGKGGYTF.

CDR3 bases: TGTGCTAGTGGTTTGGTAAGGGGATATGGCTACACCTTC. Encoded protein: CASGLVRGYGYTF. This chain links TRBV12-5 with TRBJ1-2; TRBD1 might be the D (5 bases). The V and J ends lost 0 bases and 5 bases respectively, with 7 bases between them. This CDR3 is built from 13 residues. Germline CDR1 is LGHNT and CDR2 is FRNRAP.

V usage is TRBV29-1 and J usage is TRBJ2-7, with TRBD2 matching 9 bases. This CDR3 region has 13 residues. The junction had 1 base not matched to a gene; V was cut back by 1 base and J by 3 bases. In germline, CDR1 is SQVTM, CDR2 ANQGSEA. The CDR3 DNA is TGCAGCGTTGAAGGTAGCGGGGGCTACGAGCAGTACTTC. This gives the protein CSVEGSGGYEQYF.

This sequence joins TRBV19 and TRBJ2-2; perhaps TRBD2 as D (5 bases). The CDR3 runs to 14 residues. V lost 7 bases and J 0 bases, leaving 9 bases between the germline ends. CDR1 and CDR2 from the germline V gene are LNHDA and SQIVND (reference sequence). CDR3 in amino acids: CASMTGANTGELFF. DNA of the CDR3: TGTGCCAGTATGACCGGGGCGAACACCGGGGAGCTGTTTTTT.

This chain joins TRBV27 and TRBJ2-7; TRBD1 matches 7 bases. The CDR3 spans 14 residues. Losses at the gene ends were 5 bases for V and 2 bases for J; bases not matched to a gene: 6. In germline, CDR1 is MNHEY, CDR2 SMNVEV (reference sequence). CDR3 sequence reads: CASSRQGPTYEQYF. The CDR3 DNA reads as TGTGCCAGCAGTAGACAGGGTCCCACCTACGAGCAGTACTTC.

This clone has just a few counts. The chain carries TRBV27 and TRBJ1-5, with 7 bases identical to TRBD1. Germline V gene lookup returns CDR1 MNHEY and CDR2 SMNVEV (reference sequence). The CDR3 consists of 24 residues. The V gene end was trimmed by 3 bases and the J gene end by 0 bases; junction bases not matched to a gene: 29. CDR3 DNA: TGTGCCAGCAGTTTCCCGCGACATGAGGGGGCTGTGCGTAACCCTGCAGGTAGCAATCAGCCCCAGCATTTT. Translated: CASSFPRHEGAVRNPAGSNQPQHF.

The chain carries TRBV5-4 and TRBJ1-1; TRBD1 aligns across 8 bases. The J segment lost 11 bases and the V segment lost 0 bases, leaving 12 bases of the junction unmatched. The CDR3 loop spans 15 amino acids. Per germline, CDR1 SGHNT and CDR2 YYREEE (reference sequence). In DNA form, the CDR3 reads TGTGCCAGCAGCTTGGGAGGGGGCAGGGGGCGTTCCGCTTTCTTT. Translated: CASSLGGGRGRSAFF.

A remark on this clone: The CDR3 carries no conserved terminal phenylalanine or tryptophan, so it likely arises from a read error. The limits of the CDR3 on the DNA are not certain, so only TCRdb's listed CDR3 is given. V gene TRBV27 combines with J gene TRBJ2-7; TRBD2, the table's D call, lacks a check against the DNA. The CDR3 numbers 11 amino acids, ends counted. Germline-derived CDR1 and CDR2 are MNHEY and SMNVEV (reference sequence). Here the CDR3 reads CASQGLQMRGL.

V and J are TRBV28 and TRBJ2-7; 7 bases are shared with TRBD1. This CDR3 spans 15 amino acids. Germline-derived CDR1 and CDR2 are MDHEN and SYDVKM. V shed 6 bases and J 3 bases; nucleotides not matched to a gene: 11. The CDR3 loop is CASRPYRDSFYEQYF. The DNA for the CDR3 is TGTGCCAGCAGACCGTACCGGGACAGTTTCTACGAGCAGTACTTC.

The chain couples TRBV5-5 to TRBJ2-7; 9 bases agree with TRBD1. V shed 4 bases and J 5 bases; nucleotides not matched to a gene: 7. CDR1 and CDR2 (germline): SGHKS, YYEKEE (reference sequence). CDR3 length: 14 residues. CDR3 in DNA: TGTGCCAGCAGCATGAGGACAGGGGACGACGAGCAGTACTTC. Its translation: CASSMRTGDDEQYF.

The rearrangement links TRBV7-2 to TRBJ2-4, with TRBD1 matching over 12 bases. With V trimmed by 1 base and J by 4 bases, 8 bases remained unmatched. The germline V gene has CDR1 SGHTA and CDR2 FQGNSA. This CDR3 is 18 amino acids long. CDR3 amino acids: CASSLEGTGGHLKNIQYF. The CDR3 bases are TGTGCCAGCAGCTTAGAAGGGACAGGGGGCCACCTAAAAAACATTCAGTACTTC.

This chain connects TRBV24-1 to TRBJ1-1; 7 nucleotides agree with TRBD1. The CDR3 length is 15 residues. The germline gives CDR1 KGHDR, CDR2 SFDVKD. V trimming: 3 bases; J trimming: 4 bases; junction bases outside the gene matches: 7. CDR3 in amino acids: CATSDPRTGGTEAFF. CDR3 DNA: TGTGCCACCAGTGATCCGAGGACAGGAGGCACTGAAGCTTTCTTT.

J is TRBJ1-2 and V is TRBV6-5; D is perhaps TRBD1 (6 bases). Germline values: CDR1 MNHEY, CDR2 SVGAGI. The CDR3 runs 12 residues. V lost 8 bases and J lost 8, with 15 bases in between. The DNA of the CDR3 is TGTGCCAGCCAGGGGTTAGCAGGGGGCTACACCTTC. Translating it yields CASQGLAGGYTF.

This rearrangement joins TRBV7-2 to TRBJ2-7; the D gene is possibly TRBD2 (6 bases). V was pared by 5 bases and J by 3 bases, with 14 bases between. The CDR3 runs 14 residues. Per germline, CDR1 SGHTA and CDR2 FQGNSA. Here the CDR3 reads CASSLQRANYEQYF. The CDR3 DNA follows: TGTGCCAGCAGCCTCCAGCGGGCTAACTACGAGCAGTACTTC.

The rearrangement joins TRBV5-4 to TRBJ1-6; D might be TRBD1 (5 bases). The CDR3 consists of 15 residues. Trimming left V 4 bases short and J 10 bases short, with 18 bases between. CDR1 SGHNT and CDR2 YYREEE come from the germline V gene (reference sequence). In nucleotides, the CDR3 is TGTGCCAGCAGCCGCGGTGGGCAGGGTGACTCACCCCTCCACTTT. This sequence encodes CASSRGGQGDSPLHF.

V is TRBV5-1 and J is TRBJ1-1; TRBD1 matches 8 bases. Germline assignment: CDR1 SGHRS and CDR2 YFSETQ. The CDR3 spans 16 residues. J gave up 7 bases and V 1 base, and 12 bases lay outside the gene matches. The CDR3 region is CASSLNAGGAGSEAFF. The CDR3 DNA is TGCGCCAGCAGCTTGAATGCAGGGGGCGCGGGGAGTGAAGCTTTCTTT.

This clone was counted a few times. The CDR3 loop is CASGETGSHYGYTF. The CDR3 DNA sequence: TGTGCCAGCGGAGAAACCGGGTCCCACTATGGCTACACCTTC. The rearrangement uses TRBV2 and TRBJ1-2; D remains ambiguous. This CDR3 spans 14 amino acids. The germline V gene encodes CDR1 SNHLY and CDR2 FYNNEI. V gave up 8 bases and J gave up 3 bases, with 16 bases separating them.

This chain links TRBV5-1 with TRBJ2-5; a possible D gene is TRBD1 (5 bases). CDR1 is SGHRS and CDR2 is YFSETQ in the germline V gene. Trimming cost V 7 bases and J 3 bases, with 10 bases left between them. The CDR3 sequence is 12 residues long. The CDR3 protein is CASRSREETQYF. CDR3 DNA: TGCGCCAGCCGCTCCAGGGAAGAGACCCAGTACTTC.

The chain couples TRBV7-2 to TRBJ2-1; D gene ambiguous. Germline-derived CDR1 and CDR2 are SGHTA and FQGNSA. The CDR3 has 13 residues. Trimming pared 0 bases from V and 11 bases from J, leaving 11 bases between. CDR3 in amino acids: CASSLAPSDQQFF. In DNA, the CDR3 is TGTGCCAGCAGCTTAGCGCCCAGCGATCAGCAGTTCTTC.

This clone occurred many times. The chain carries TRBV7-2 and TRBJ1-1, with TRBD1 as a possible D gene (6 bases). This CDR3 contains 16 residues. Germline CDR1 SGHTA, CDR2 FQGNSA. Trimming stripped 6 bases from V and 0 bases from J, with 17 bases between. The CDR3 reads CASSLFAGQLNTEAFF. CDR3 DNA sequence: TGTGCCAGCAGTTTGTTTGCCGGACAGCTGAACACTGAAGCTTTCTTT.

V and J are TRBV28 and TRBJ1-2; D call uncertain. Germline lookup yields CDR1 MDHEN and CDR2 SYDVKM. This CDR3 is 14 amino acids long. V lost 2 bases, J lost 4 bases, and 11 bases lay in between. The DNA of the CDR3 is TGTGCCAGCAGTTTAACTCGGTATATCTATGGCTACACCTTC. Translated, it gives CASSLTRYIYGYTF.

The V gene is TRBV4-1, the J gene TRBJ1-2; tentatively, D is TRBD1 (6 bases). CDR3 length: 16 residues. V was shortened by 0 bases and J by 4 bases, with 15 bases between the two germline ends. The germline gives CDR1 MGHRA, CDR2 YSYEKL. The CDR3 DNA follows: TGCGCCAGCAGCCAAGAAAGAACAGGGTTTGTCTATGGCTACACCTTC. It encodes CASSQERTGFVYGYTF.

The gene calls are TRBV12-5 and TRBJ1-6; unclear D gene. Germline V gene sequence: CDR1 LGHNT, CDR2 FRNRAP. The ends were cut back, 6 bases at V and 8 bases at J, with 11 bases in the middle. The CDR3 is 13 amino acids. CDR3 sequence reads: CASGERWHSPLHF. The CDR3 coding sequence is TGTGCTAGTGGCGAACGTTGGCATTCACCCCTCCACTTT. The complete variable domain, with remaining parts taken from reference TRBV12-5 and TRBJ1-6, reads DARVTQTPRHKVTEMGQEVTMRCQPILGHNTVFWYRQTMMQGLELLAYFRNRAPLDDSGMPKDRFSAEMPDATLATLKIQPSEPRDSAVYFCASGERWHSPLHFGNGTRLTVT.